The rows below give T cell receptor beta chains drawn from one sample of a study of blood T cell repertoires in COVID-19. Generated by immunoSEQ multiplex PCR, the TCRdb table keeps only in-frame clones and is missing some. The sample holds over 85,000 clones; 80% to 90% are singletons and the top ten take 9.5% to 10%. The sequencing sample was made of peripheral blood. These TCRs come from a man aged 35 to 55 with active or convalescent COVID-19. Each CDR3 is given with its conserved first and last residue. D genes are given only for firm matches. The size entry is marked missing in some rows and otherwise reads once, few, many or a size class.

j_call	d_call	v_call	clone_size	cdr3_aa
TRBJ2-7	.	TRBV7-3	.	CASSLTGGLNEQYF
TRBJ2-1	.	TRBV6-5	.	CASEAAIRNEQFF
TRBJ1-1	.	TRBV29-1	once	CSVPQGPALFTEAFF
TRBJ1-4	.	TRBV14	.	CASSQRTRGNHEKLFF
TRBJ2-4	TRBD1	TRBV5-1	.	CASSLGDSAWAKNIQYF
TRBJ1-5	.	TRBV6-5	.	CATRAQQNSNQPQHF
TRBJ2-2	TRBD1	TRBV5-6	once	CASSLHRGELFF
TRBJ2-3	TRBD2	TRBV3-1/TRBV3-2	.	CASSQAGLARTDTQYF
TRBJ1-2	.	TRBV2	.	CASSYSSSGYTF
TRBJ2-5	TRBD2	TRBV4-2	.	CASSPGGSGGAETQYF
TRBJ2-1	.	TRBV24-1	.	CATSDWDKANEQFF
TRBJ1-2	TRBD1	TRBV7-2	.	CASSLQGDPWGYTF
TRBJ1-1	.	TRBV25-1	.	CASSKNKFVNTEAFF
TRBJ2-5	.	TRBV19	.	CASRDITIQETQYF
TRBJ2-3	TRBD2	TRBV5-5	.	CASSSVAGDTDTQYF
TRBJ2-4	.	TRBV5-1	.	CASSLGGSDRAKNIQYF
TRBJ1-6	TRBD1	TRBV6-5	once	CASSYRGQGGSPLHF